Sequencing of this TCR beta chain was carried out in a study of high-grade serous ovarian cancer treatment subgroups. Study overall: On average, approximately 15,000 reads and 7,494 unique TCR beta rearrangements were obtained per sample. Whole-study findings and limits: Different patients shared almost no repertoire; same-patient tumors shared 0.11 to 0.79.

Details on this clone: What it binds is unknown.

V was cut by 7 bases and J by 4 bases, with 19 bases left in between. In germline, CDR1 is SNHLY, CDR2 FYNNEI. The CDR3 sequence is 15 residues long. Tumor tissue was taken before any definitive surgery or chemotherapy was given. Clones were read by immunoSEQ multiplex PCR, and TCRdb kept only the in-frame ones, dropping some. The data contain roughly 5,400 clones, more than 65% of them singletons. The sequencing input was tumor tissue. The receptor's source is a human donor with high-grade serous ovarian cancer. The chain couples TRBV2 to TRBJ1-1; the D gene is possibly TRBD1 (6 bases). In DNA form, the CDR3 reads TGTGCCAGCATTAGGGAACAGGGAGTTGGCACTGAAGCTTTCTTT. Its translation is CASIREQGVGTEAFF. Combining the CDR3 with reference TRBV2 and TRBJ1-1 gives the whole variable domain EPEVTQTPSHQVTQMGQEVILRCVPISNHLYFYWYRQILGQKVEFLVSFYNNEISEKSEIFDDQFSVERPDGSNFTLKIRSTKLEDSAMYFCASIREQGVGTEAFFGQGTRLTVV.